The clone carrying this T cell receptor beta chain was observed a handful of times. The table came from immunoSEQ multiplex PCR; TCRdb's copy has only in-frame clones and leaves some out. This sample has 200,000 to 250,000 clones, with roughly nine tenths found just once. V lost 7 bases and J 6 bases, leaving 12 bases between the germline ends. This CDR3 contains 13 residues. The germline CDR1 and CDR2 sequences are LNHDA and SQIVND (reference sequence). The data derive from a study of blood T cell repertoires in COVID-19. Across the whole study: Samples came from the United States, Italy and Spain, spanning acute and convalescent COVID-19. Sources were T cells, B-cell-depleted T cells, or PBMCs; the material itself was cDNA or gDNA.

The chain is built from TRBV19 and TRBJ2-2; weak D call: TRBD1 (6 bases). This TCR was sampled from a man between 65 and 80 years old with acute or convalescent COVID-19. Sequences were obtained from peripheral blood. The DNA of the CDR3 is TGTGCCAGTAACTCAGGGGACGCCGGGGAGCTGTTTTTT. This codes for CASNSGDAGELFF.